The present T cell receptor beta chain was sequenced within a study of type 1 and type 2 diabetes patients listed by TCRdb under 2016. Describing the broader study: Recruited in China, the cohort was made up of nine type 1 diabetes patients, a few type 2 diabetes patients and about six nondiabetic controls. The study profiled TCRbeta repertoires by high-throughput sequencing to compare type 1 diabetes, type 2 diabetes and nondiabetic individuals. Across the study, CD4+ and CD8+ T cells were positively selected from PBMCs by means of CD4 or CD8 MicroBeads on MACS columns. V gene usage was similar between roughly 20-cycle and roughly 23-cycle amplification, suggesting similar primer efficiencies and random PCR bias. Paired-end sequencing of TCRbeta libraries was performed on Illumina HiSeq 2000 or MiSeq instruments. Altogether, roughly 19 million paired-end reads were produced across the whole study. For the type 1 diabetes patients, the type 2 diabetes patients acted as a disease comparison group.

Sequenced using an Illumina MiSeq. Genomic DNA from sorted T cell subsets served as template for TCRbeta CDR3 amplification. The TCRbeta CDR3 region was amplified by multiplex PCR with 30 forward and 13 reverse primers. PCR products were purified with AMPure XP beads, then indices and adaptors were added in a second roughly 25-cycle PCR. Libraries were gel-purified using the QIAquick Gel Extraction Kit before sequencing. The source study handled its data this way. Paired-end reads were merged with FLASH and aligned to IMGT V, D and J germline references using IgBLAST. Reads with below 70% alignment identity to germline references were discarded, leaving more than 10,000,000 reads study-wide. CDR3 boundaries, reading frame and productivity were assigned according to IMGT definitions. A highly-expanded clone was defined as any clone making up 1% or more of reads, and normalized Shannon entropy served as the measure of diversity. Unpaired two-tailed t-tests were used to test for differences in Shannon entropy between groups. TCRdb took the public reads, trimmed them with fastp at Q25, ran MiXCR for clone calling and kept in-frame beta chains. All rows with the same CDR3 protein become a single entry with the most common DNA and genes. In this record, the V and J calls reflect TCRdb's handling and not the investigators' own analysis. The sample table lists 250,000 or so distinct CDR3 sequences, over 45% of them with a count of one. 12% to 15% of the sample goes to the ten largest clones.

Every diabetic patient fulfilled standard classification criteria for type 1 or type 2 diabetes, and glucose and C-peptide were measured using WHO-recommended methods. Exclusion applied to any donor with other autoimmune diseases or infections within the previous four weeks. About 9.6 milliliters of peripheral blood were drawn from each participant. LymphoPrep density separation was used to isolate PBMCs. Broad study findings and their caveats: Highly correlated V and J gene usage patterns were observed for type 2 diabetes and control samples, with an average of around 0.97 between samples. Because only a limited number of T2D and control samples were sequenced, some T1D-only HECs might also be present in more T2D or control samples. Type 2 diabetes patients had few highly-expanded CD4+ clones, median one, accounting for a median approximately 4% of reads. Study groups were not matched for age and gender, which possibly biased interpretation. In both CD4+ and CD8+ T cells, type 2 diabetes repertoires were highly diverse and significantly more diverse than type 1 diabetes repertoires.

The junction carries 20 bases between V and J, which are trimmed by 3 bases and 5 bases respectively. Per the germline V gene (reference sequence), LNHDA is the CDR1 and SQIVND is the CDR2. The CDR3 has 16 amino acids, counting the end cysteine and phenylalanine. The retained sequence is limited to the CDR3, 48 bases, with the frame set at the first base. This clonotype was found many times. Its antigen is not yet known. Base qualities are missing; no much larger clone stands one base away. The receptor's source is a man between 18 and 35 years old with type 2 diabetes. The rearranged segments are TRBV19 and TRBJ2-7, with no D gene named confidently. Sequencing used peripheral blood mononuclear cells (PBMCs). CDR3 protein: CASSIFLEGLKNEQYF. The DNA sequence is as follows: TGTGCCAGTAGTATCTTCCTTGAAGGGCTGAAGAACGAGCAGTACTTC.